Listed below are T cell receptor beta chains from one sample, sequenced in a study of Graves' ophthalmopathy and Graves' hyperthyroidism. TCRdb processed the multiplex PCR reads anew with MiXCR; each CDR3 protein has one entry. Of about 620,000 distinct CDR3 sequences listed, approximately 22% are singletons. The sequenced sample consisted of peripheral blood. The origin of the receptors is a woman aged 18-30 years with stable Graves' hyperthyroidism. Some clones in this sample may be carry-over from other donors' samples. Each CDR3 is given with its conserved first and last residue. The D gene is left open where the match is weak. A row's size may be missing; if present it is once, few, many or a size class.

D gene	V gene	clone size	J gene	CDR3 protein	CDR3 DNA
-	TRBV19	many	TRBJ1-1	CASSAPPRFVEAFF	TGTGCCAGTAGTGCCCCCCCTCGGTTCGTTGAAGCTTTCTTT
TRBD1	TRBV11-1	-	TRBJ1-2	CASSPRTGELVNYGYTF	TGTGCCAGCAGCCCACGGACAGGAGAACTTGTTAACTATGGCTACACCTTC
TRBD1	TRBV13	many	TRBJ1-1	CASSPPRQGAYTEAFF	TGTGCCAGCAGCCCCCCGCGACAGGGGGCCTACACTGAAGCTTTCTTT
TRBD1	TRBV20-1	-	TRBJ2-7	CSARVRDRGYEQYF	TGCAGTGCTAGAGTCCGGGACAGGGGATACGAGCAGTACTTC
-	TRBV27	few	TRBJ2-5	CASSFGFQETQYF	TGTGCCAGCAGCTTCGGGTTTCAAGAGACCCAGTACTTC
-	TRBV19	many	TRBJ1-5	CASRRSGHQPQHF	TGTGCCAGTCGTCGGTCAGGGCACCAGCCCCAGCATTTT
TRBD2	TRBV29-1	-	TRBJ2-7	CSVEGLAGAYEQYF	TGCAGCGTTGAAGGGCTAGCGGGAGCGTACGAGCAGTACTTC
-	TRBV15	few	TRBJ1-6	CATSREGGYWNNSHLHF	TGTGCCACCAGCAGAGAGGGCGGCTATTGGAATAATTCACACCTCCACTTT
TRBD2	TRBV7-9	many	TRBJ2-7	CASSLAGLAMGEQYF	TGTGCCAGCAGCTTAGCGGGACTAGCTATGGGGGAGCAGTACTTC
-	TRBV12-3/TRBV12-4	-	TRBJ1-2	CASSQDSFGYTF	TGTGCCAGCAGTCAGGACAGTTTTGGCTACACCTTC
TRBD2	TRBV28	many	TRBJ2-7	CASRSGTSVDEQYF	TGTGCCAGCAGATCCGGGACTAGCGTTGATGAGCAGTACTTC
TRBD1	TRBV12-3/TRBV12-4	-	TRBJ1-5	CASSLHRGGSNQPQHF	TGTGCCAGCAGCTTGCACAGGGGCGGGAGCAATCAGCCCCAGCATTTT
-	TRBV4-1	-	TRBJ1-6	CASSHGRPVRLNSPLHF	TGCGCCAGCAGCCATGGGCGCCCGGTTAGGCTGAATTCACCCCTCCACTTT
TRBD1	TRBV12-3/TRBV12-4	many	TRBJ1-5	CASKPGQGSNQPQHF	TGTGCCAGCAAGCCGGGACAGGGTAGCAATCAGCCCCAGCATTTT
-	TRBV5-1	-	TRBJ1-6	CASSGGLRGDSPLHF	TGCGCCAGCAGCGGGGGCCTACGGGGGGATTCACCCCTCCACTTT
-	TRBV5-1	-	TRBJ2-4	CASSLVQGTLKYF	TGCGCCAGCAGCTTGGTCCAGGGCACGCTGAAGTACTTC
-	TRBV9	many	TRBJ2-2	CASSVDLQTGELFF	TGTGCCAGCAGCGTAGATCTCCAGACCGGGGAGCTGTTTTTT
-	TRBV29-1	many	TRBJ1-3	CSVEQRNTIYF	TGCAGCGTTGAACAGAGAAACACCATATATTTT
-	TRBV7-9	-	TRBJ2-7	CASSRSAEQYF	TGTGCCAGCAGCCGCAGCGCCGAGCAGTACTTC
-	TRBV20-1	many	TRBJ2-7	CSAHTIQGNDYGEQYF	TGCAGTGCGCACACCATACAGGGAAACGACTACGGCGAGCAGTACTTC
-	TRBV27	-	TRBJ2-5	CASSFAVGETQYF	TGTGCCAGCAGTTTTGCCGTGGGCGAGACCCAGTACTTC
-	TRBV10-2	-	TRBJ1-1	CASRGRGYTEAFF	TGCGCCAGCAGGGGGAGAGGGTACACTGAAGCTTTCTTT
TRBD1	TRBV6-1	few	TRBJ1-5	CASSVDRVNQPQHF	TGTGCCAGCAGTGTGGACAGGGTGAATCAGCCCCAGCATTTT
-	TRBV28	-	TRBJ1-3	CASSTTKTAGNTIYF	TGTGCCAGCAGTACTACTAAGACTGCGGGAAACACCATATATTTT
-	TRBV7-3	-	TRBJ2-3	CASSLTQADTQYF	TGTGCCAGCAGCTTAACTCAGGCAGATACGCAGTATTTT
-	TRBV6-5	many	TRBJ1-1	CASRTRTEAFF	TGTGCCAGCAGAACAAGAACTGAAGCTTTCTTT
TRBD1	TRBV29-1	many	TRBJ2-5	CSAGQGPKTQYF	TGCAGCGCAGGACAGGGGCCGAAGACCCAGTACTTC
-	TRBV20-1	many	TRBJ1-5	CSASPSLGNQPQHF	TGCAGTGCTAGCCCCAGCTTGGGCAATCAGCCCCAGCATTTT
TRBD2	TRBV24-1	many	TRBJ2-3	CATSELTSGRLYF	TGTGCCACCAGTGAACTGACTAGCGGGAGACTCTATTTT
-	TRBV27	many	TRBJ2-7	CASSLIGRSTYEQYF	TGTGCCAGCAGTTTGATAGGGAGGTCAACCTACGAGCAGTACTTC
-	TRBV15	few	TRBJ1-1	CATSRDTGAEAFF	TGTGCCACCAGCAGAGATACGGGTGCTGAAGCTTTCTTT
TRBD2	TRBV12-3/TRBV12-4	many	TRBJ2-5	CASSESQSGAGETQYF	TGTGCCAGCAGCGAATCTCAAAGCGGGGCAGGGGAGACCCAGTACTTC
-	TRBV5-1	-	TRBJ2-7	CASSLERVGEQYF	TGCGCCAGCAGCTTGGAACGGGTCGGCGAGCAGTACTTC
TRBD2	TRBV5-1	-	TRBJ2-7	CASSGGLAGAEQYF	TGCGCCAGCAGCGGGGGACTAGCGGGAGCCGAGCAGTACTTC
-	TRBV12-3/TRBV12-4	many	TRBJ1-1	CASSNPPQGTEAFF	TGTGCCAGCAGTAACCCACCGCAGGGGACTGAAGCTTTCTTT
-	TRBV20-1	many	TRBJ1-1	CSARAGVVNTEAFF	TGCAGTGCTAGGGCAGGGGTGGTGAACACTGAAGCTTTCTTT
-	TRBV20-1	many	TRBJ1-3	CSGGQGNTIYF	TGCAGTGGGGGGCAGGGAAACACCATATATTTT
-	TRBV10-2	many	TRBJ2-2	CASSNYIQTNTGELFF	TGCGCCAGCAGTAATTACATCCAAACGAACACCGGGGAGCTGTTTTTT